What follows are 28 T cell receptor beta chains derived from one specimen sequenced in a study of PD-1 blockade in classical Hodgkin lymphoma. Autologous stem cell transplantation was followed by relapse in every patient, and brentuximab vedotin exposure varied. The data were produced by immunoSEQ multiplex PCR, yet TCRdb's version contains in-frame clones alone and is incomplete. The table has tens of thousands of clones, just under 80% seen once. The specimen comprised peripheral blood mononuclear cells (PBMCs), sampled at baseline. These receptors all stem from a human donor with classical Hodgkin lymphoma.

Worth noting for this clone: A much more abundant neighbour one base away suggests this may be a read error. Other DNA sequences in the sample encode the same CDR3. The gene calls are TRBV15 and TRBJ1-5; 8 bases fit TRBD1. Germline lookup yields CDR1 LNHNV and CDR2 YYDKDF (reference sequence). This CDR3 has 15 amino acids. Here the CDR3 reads CATSTDRGGNQPQHF. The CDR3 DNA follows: TGTGCCACCAGCACTGACAGGGGCGGCAACCAGCCCCAGCATTTT.

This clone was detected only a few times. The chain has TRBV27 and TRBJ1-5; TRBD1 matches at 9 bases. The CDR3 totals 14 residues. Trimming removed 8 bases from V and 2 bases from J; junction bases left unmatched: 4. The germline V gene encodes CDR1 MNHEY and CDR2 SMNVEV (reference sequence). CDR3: CASGRTGGNQPQHF. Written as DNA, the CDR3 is TGTGCCAGCGGAAGGACAGGGGGCAATCAGCCCCAGCATTTT.

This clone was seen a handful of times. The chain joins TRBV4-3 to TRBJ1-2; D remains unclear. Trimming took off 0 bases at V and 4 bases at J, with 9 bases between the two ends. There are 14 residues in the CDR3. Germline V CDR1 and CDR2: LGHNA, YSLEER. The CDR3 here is CASSQDRTIYGYTF. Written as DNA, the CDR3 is TGCGCCAGCAGCCAAGACAGGACGATCTATGGCTACACCTTC.

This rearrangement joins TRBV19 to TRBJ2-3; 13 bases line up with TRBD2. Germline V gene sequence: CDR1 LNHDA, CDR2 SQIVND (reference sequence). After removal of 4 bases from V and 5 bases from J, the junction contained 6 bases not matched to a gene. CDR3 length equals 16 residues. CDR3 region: CASSTLAGGQQDTQYF. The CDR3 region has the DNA TGTGCCAGTAGTACACTAGCGGGGGGGCAACAAGATACGCAGTATTTT.

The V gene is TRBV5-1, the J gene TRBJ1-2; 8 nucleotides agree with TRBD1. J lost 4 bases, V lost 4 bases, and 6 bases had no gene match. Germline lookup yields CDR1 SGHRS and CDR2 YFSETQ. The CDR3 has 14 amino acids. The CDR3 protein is CASSRGQGSYGYTF. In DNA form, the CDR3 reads TGCGCCAGCAGCCGCGGACAGGGAAGCTATGGCTACACCTTC.

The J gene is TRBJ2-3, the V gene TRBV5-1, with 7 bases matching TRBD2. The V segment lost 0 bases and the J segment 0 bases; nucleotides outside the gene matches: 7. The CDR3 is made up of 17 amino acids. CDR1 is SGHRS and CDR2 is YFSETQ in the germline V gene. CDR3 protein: CASSLDGLDPSTDTQYF. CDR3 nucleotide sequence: TGCGCCAGCAGCTTGGACGGACTAGACCCAAGCACAGATACGCAGTATTTT.

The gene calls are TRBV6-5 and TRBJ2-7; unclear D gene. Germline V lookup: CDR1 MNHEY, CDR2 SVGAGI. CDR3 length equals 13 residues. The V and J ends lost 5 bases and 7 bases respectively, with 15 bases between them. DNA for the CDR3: TGTGCCAGCAGTGAAACGACAACGCGGGAGCAGTACTTC. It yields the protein CASSETTTREQYF.

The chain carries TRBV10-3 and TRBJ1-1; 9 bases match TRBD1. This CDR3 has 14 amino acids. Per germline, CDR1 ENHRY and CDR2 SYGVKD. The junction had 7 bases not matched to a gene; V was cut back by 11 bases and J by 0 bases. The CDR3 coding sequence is TGTGCCGTAAAACAGGGGGCTGTGAACACTGAAGCTTTCTTT. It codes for CAVKQGAVNTEAFF.

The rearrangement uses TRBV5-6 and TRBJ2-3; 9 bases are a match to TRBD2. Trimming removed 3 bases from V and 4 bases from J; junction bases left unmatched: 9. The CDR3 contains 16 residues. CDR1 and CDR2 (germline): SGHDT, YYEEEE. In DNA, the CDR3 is TGTGCCAGCAGCTCCATAGGGCGGGGGGGTGCAGATACGCAGTATTTT. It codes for CASSSIGRGGADTQYF. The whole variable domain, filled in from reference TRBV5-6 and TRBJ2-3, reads DAGVTQSPTHLIKTRGQQVTLRCSPKSGHDTVSWYQQALGQGPQFIFQYYEEEERQRGNFPDRFSGHQFPNYSSELNVNALLLGDSALYLCASSSIGRGGADTQYFGPGTRLTVL.

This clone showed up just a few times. The CDR3: CASSEFNTLHF. In DNA, the CDR3 is TGTGCCAGCAGTGAATTTAACACTCTCCACTTT. The rearrangement joins TRBV2 to TRBJ1-6, with D uncertain. CDR1 SNHLY and CDR2 FYNNEI come from the germline V gene. The V and J ends lost 2 bases and 16 bases respectively, with 9 bases between them. The CDR3 contains 11 residues.

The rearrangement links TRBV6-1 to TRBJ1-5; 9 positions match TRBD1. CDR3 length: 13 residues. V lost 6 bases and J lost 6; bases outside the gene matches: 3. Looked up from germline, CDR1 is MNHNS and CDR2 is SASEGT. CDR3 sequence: CASRGTGTQPQHF. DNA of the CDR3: TGTGCCAGCAGAGGGACAGGGACTCAGCCCCAGCATTTT.

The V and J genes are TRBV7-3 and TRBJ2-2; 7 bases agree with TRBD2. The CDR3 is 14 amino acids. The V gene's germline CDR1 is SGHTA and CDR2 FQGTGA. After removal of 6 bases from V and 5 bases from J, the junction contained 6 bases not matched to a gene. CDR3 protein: CASRDDGRTGELFF. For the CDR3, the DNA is TGTGCCAGCAGGGACGACGGGAGGACCGGGGAGCTGTTTTTT.

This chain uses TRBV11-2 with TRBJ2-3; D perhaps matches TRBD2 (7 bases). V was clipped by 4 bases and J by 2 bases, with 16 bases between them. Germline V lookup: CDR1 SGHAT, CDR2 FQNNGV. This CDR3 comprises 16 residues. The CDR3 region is CASSSLGGGYTDTQYF. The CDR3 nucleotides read TGTGCCAGCAGCTCCCTGGGCGGGGGCTACACAGATACGCAGTATTTT.

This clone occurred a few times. The CDR3 reads CASSPRGQGYGYTF. CDR3 sequence (DNA): TGTGCCAGCAGTCCCCGAGGACAGGGCTATGGCTACACCTTC. The chain joins TRBV6-1 to TRBJ1-2; TRBD1 agrees at 8 bases. The germline V gene has CDR1 MNHNS and CDR2 SASEGT. With V trimmed by 5 bases and J by 4 bases, 6 bases remained unmatched. The CDR3 has 14 amino acids.

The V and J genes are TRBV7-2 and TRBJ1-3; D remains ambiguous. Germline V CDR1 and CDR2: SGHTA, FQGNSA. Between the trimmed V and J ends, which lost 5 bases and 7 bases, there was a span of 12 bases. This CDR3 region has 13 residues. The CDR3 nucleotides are TGTGCCAGCAGCCCCGGGATCCGGAACACCATATATTTT. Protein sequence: CASSPGIRNTIYF. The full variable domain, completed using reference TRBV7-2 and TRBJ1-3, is GAGVSQSPSNKVTEKGKDVELRCDPISGHTALYWYRQSLGQGLEFLIYFQGNSAPDKSGLPSDRFSAERTGGSVSTLTIQRTQQEDSAVYLCASSPGIRNTIYFGEGSWLTVV.

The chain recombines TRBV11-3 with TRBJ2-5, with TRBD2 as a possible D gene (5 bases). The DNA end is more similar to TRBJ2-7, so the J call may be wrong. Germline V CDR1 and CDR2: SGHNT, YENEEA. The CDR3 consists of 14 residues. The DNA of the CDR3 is TGTGCCAGCAGCCTATCGGGATACTCCTACGAGCAGTACTTC. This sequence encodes CASSLSGYSYEQYF.

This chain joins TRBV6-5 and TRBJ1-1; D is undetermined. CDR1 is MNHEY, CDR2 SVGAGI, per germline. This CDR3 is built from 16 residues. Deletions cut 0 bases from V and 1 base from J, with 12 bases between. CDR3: CASSYSTMSRNTEAFF. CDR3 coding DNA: TGTGCCAGCAGTTACTCGACAATGTCCCGGAACACTGAAGCTTTCTTT.

The CDR3 region is CASSLSQGEISSPLHF. CDR3 in DNA: TGTGCCAGCAGCTTGTCGCAGGGGGAGATTAGTTCACCCCTCCACTTT. The rearrangement uses TRBV5-6 and TRBJ1-6; the match to TRBD1 covers 7 bases. V trimming: 1 base; J trimming: 9 bases; junction bases outside the gene matches: 10. The CDR3 covers 16 residues. CDR1 SGHDT and CDR2 YYEEEE come from the germline V gene.

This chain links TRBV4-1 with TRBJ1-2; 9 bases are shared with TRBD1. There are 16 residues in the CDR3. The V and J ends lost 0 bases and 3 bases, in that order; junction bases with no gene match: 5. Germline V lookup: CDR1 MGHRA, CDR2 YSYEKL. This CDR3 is CASSQDGDRAHYGYTF. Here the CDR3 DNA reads TGCGCCAGCAGCCAAGACGGGGACAGGGCCCACTATGGCTACACCTTC.

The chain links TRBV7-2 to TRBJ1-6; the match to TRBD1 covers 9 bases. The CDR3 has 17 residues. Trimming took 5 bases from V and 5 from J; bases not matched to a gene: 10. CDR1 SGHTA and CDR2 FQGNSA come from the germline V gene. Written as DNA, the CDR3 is TGTGCCAGCAGCGACGAACAGGGGGCCGAAGATAATTCACCCCTCCACTTT. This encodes CASSDEQGAEDNSPLHF. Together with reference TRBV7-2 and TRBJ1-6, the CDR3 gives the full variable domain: GAGVSQSPSNKVTEKGKDVELRCDPISGHTALYWYRQSLGQGLEFLIYFQGNSAPDKSGLPSDRFSAERTGGSVSTLTIQRTQQEDSAVYLCASSDEQGAEDNSPLHFGNGTRLTVT.

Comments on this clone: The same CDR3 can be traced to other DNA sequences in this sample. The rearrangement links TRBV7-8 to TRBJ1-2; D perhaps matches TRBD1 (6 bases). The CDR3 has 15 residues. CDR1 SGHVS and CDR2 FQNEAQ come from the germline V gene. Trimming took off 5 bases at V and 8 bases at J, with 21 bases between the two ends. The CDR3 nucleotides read TGTGCCAGCAGCCCTCGGCAGGGGCGGGCCTACGGCTACACCTTC. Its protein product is CASSPRQGRAYGYTF.

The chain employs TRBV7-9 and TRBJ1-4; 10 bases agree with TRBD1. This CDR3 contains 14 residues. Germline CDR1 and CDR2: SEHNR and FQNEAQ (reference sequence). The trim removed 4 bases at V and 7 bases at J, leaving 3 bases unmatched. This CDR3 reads CASSSGTGVEKLFF. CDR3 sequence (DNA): TGTGCCAGCAGCTCCGGGACAGGGGTTGAAAAACTGTTTTTT. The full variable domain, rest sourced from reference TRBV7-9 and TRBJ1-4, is DTGVSQNPRHKITKRGQNVTFRCDPISEHNRLYWYRQTLGQGPEFLTYFQNEAQLEKSRLLSDRFSAERPKGSFSTLEIQRTEQGDSAMYLCASSSGTGVEKLFFGSGTQLSVL.

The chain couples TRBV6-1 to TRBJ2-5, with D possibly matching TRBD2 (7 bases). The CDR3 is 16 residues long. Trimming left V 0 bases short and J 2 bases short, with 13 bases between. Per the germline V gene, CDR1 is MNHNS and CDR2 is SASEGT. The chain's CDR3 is CASSEAPGGAQETQYF. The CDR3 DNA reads TGTGCCAGCAGTGAAGCGCCTGGGGGGGCGCAAGAGACCCAGTACTTC.

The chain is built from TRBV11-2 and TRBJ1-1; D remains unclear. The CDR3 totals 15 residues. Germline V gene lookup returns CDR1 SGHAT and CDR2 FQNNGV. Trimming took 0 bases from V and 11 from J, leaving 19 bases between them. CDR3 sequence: CASSLDGVWKIGAFF. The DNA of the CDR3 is TGTGCCAGCAGCTTAGATGGGGTGTGGAAGATTGGGGCTTTCTTT.

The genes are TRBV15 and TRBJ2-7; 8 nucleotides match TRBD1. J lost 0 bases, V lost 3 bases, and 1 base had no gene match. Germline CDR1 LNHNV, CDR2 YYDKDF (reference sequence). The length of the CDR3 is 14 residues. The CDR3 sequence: CATSRDRASYEQYF. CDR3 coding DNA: TGTGCCACCAGCAGGGACAGGGCCTCCTACGAGCAGTACTTC.

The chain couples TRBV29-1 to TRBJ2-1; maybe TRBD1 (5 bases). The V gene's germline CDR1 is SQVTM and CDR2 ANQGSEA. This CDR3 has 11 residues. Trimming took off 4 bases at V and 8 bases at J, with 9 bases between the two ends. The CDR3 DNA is TGCAGCGTTGTGTTCAGGGATGAGCAGTTCTTC. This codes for CSVVFRDEQFF.

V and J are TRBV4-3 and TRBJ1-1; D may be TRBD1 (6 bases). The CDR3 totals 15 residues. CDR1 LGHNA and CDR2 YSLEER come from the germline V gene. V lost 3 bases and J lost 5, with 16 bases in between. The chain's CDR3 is CASSQLRGSETEAFF. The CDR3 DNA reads TGCGCCAGCAGCCAGCTCAGGGGCTCGGAAACTGAAGCTTTCTTT.

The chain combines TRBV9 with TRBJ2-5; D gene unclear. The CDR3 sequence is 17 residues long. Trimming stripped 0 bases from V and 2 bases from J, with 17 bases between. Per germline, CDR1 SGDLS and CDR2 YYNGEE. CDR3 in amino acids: CASSVGVDSTLQETQYF. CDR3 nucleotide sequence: TGTGCCAGCAGCGTAGGGGTCGACTCCACCCTTCAAGAGACCCAGTACTTC.